The entry below gives a single TCR beta chain sequence along with its context. Its antigen remains unidentified. TCRdb keeps only in-frame clones here, not all; method: immunoSEQ multiplex PCR. The sample has 300,000 to 400,000 clones, about nine tenths seen once. The data originate from a study of cytomegalovirus exposure and HLA in healthy donors. Study outcomes and limitations: The authors confirmed in vitro that three CMV-associated chains were specific for CMV antigens. The study listed roughly 160 cytomegalovirus-associated TCR beta chains.

The CDR3 extends over 14 amino acids. The germline V and J ends were trimmed by 6 bases and 2 bases, with 12 bases remaining between them. The germline CDR1 and CDR2 sequences are MNHEY and SVGAGI. The donors were members of the validation cohort, which comprised about 120 subjects and was separate from the first cohort of several hundred subjects. The J gene is TRBJ2-3, the V gene TRBV6-5; no clear D gene. The source material was PBMCs. This TCR came from a woman between 18 and 30 years old in good health and CMV-seronegative. For the CDR3, the DNA is TGTGCCAGCAGCCTCACCGGGTCCACAGATACGCAGTATTTT. Translation: CASSLTGSTDTQYF.